This is a list of T cell receptor beta chains from one sample in a study of T cells after yellow fever vaccination. TCRdb re-called the 5' RACE reads through MiXCR, storing one row per CDR3 protein. The sample shows 600,000 to 750,000 distinct CDR3 sequences, 10% to 15% of them seen only once. This specimen consisted of PBMCs, obtained on the day of the yellow fever booster vaccination. Receptors were obtained from a young man who received the YFV17D yellow fever vaccine. CDR3s include the opening cysteine and the closing phenylalanine or tryptophan. The D gene is left open where the match is weak. Size values are once, few and many counts, or a class for expanded clones, and some rows have none.

CDR3 DNA,CDR3 protein,J gene,CDR3 length,D gene,V gene,clone size
TGCAGTGCTAGATCTAGCGGAGCTACAGATACGCAGTATTTT,CSARSSGATDTQYF,TRBJ2-3,14,TRBD2,TRBV20-1,.
TGTGCCAGCAGTTTTACCCCCTCCTACGAGCAGTACTTC,CASSFTPSYEQYF,TRBJ2-7,13,.,TRBV27,.
TGCGCCAGCAGCATTGACATCGCTAACTATGGCTACACCTTC,CASSIDIANYGYTF,TRBJ1-2,14,.,TRBV5-1,few
TGTGCCAGCAGCCCCGTCGCCGGGATTCAAGAGACCCAGTACTTC,CASSPVAGIQETQYF,TRBJ2-5,15,.,TRBV7-2,.
TGCGCCAGCAGCTTGGGACTAGCGGGAAACGGCGAGCAGTACTTC,CASSLGLAGNGEQYF,TRBJ2-7,15,TRBD2,TRBV5-1,.
TGTGCCACCAGCCGTACCTCCCCCAGACTGGGAGGCTACACCTTC,CATSRTSPRLGGYTF,TRBJ1-2,15,.,TRBV15,few
TGTGCCAGTAGTCCCCGGGATAACAATCAGCCCCAGCATTTT,CASSPRDNNQPQHF,TRBJ1-5,14,.,TRBV19,few
TGCGCCAGCAGCCAAAATACATGGGGGGAGACCCAGTACTTC,CASSQNTWGETQYF,TRBJ2-5,14,.,TRBV4-3,.
TGCAGTGCACGTGACAGGGGGAGAAGAGGGGATTCACCCCTCCACTTT,CSARDRGRRGDSPLHF,TRBJ1-6,16,TRBD1,TRBV20-1,.
TGTGCCATCAGTGAACTGGGGGGTTCGGAGCAGTTCTTC,CAISELGGSEQFF,TRBJ2-1,13,.,TRBV10-3,.
TGTGCCAGCAGCTTGTTCTACTCGAACACTGAAGCTTTCTTT,CASSLFYSNTEAFF,TRBJ1-1,14,.,TRBV5-6,few
TGTGCCAGCAGTTACTCGAATTGGGGGGACGGCTACAATGAGCAGTTCTTC,CASSYSNWGDGYNEQFF,TRBJ2-1,17,.,TRBV6-5,.
TGTGCCAGCAGTTACCAGGGGGCAGATACGCAGTATTTT,CASSYQGADTQYF,TRBJ2-3,13,TRBD1,TRBV7-2,few
TGTGCCTGGGGGGGTAGTCCCCAGTACTTC,CAWGGSPQYF,TRBJ2-5,10,.,TRBV30,.
TGTGCCAGCCCTTCAACTAGCGGGAGGGCCAATGAGCAGTTCTTC,CASPSTSGRANEQFF,TRBJ2-1,15,TRBD2,TRBV6-1,few
TGTGCCAGCAGCTTACGGGACCGAACTGAAGCTTTCTTT,CASSLRDRTEAFF,TRBJ1-1,13,.,TRBV7-2,few
TGTGCCAGCAGTTACACGTGGGACAGACCGAACACTGAAGCTTTCTTT,CASSYTWDRPNTEAFF,TRBJ1-1,16,TRBD1,TRBV6-5,many
TGTGCCAGCAGCTTGGAGGGAGGCCGTCTGGTGCAGTTCTTC,CASSLEGGRLVQFF,TRBJ2-1,14,.,TRBV5-8,.
TGTGCCACCAGTGATATCCGGGAGCAGTTCTTC,CATSDIREQFF,TRBJ2-1,11,.,TRBV24-1,.
TGCAGCGTTGGGCCGGGACGGATAACAGATACGCAGTATTTT,CSVGPGRITDTQYF,TRBJ2-3,14,.,TRBV29-1,few
TGTGCCAGTAGTCAACAGGGAACCGACGAGCAGTACTTC,CASSQQGTDEQYF,TRBJ2-7,13,.,TRBV19,few
TGTGCCAGCTCACCACAAAGTTCCAGCGGGAGTTACAATGAGCAGTTCTTC,CASSPQSSSGSYNEQFF,TRBJ2-1,17,TRBD2,TRBV18,.
TGCAGTGCCAGACAGGGCAATGGCTACACCTTC,CSARQGNGYTF,TRBJ1-2,11,TRBD1,TRBV20-1,.
TGTGCCAGCAGCAATTCATCCCGGGACATGGACAAAAAACTGTTTTTT,CASSNSSRDMDKKLFF,TRBJ1-4,16,.,TRBV7-9,many
TGTGCCAGCAGCAAGGAGGGAACGACGGGCTACACCTTC,CASSKEGTTGYTF,TRBJ1-2,13,.,TRBV28,.
TGCGCCAGCAGCCAAGGAGGACTAGCGGTAGGTGAGCAGTTCTTC,CASSQGGLAVGEQFF,TRBJ2-1,15,TRBD2,TRBV4-3,few
TGCAGTGCTAGAGTCGGTCCGGGGGAGCAGTACTTC,CSARVGPGEQYF,TRBJ2-7,12,.,TRBV20-1,few
TGTGCCAGCACGGTAACGGGGAGGAACACCGGGGAGCTGTTTTTT,CASTVTGRNTGELFF,TRBJ2-2,15,.,TRBV25-1,.
TGTGCCAGCTCACCACCCCGGACGGTAAACAATGAGCAGTTCTTC,CASSPPRTVNNEQFF,TRBJ2-1,15,.,TRBV18,.
TGTGCCAGCAGTTTTCCCTCAGGGGGGGGCACAGATACGCAGTATTTT,CASSFPSGGGTDTQYF,TRBJ2-3,16,.,TRBV12-3/TRBV12-4,few
TGCAGTGTCCATCGCCCGGGACTAGCGGGAGGGCCTCAGTTCTTC,CSVHRPGLAGGPQFF,TRBJ2-1,15,TRBD2,TRBV20-1,.
TGTGCCAGCAGCTCCCTCTACGGACTAGCGGGAGTCCACAATGAGCAGTTCTTC,CASSSLYGLAGVHNEQFF,TRBJ2-1,18,TRBD2,TRBV5-6,.